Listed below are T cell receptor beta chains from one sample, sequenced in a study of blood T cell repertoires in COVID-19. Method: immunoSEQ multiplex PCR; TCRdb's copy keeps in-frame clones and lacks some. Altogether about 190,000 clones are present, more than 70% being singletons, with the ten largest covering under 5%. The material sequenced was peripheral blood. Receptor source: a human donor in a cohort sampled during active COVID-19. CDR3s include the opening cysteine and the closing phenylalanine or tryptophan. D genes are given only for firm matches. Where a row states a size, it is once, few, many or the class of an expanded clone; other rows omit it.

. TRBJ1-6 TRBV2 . CASSELRNSPLHF TGTGCCAGCAGTGAGCTGCGGAATTCACCCCTCCACTTT
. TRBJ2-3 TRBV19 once CASSIGGGTDTQYF TGTGCCAGTAGTATCGGAGGGGGCACAGATACGCAGTATTTT
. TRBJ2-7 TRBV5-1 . CASSLYTGTAYEQYF TGCGCCAGCAGCTTATACACAGGGACCGCCTACGAGCAGTACTTC
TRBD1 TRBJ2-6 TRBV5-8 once CASSADRGPGANVLTF TGTGCCAGCAGCGCGGACAGGGGGCCTGGGGCCAACGTCCTGACTTTC
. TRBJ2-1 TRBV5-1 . CASSLATVAEQFF TGCGCCAGCAGCTTGGCGACAGTTGCTGAGCAGTTCTTC
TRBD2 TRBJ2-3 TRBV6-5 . CASSPPGLAGSAQYF TGTGCCAGCAGTCCTCCGGGACTAGCGGGTTCCGCGCAGTATTTT
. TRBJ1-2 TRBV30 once CAWSVAGHGYTF TGTGCCTGGAGTGTAGCAGGGCATGGCTACACCTTC
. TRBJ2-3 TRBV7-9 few CASSLQGSTDTQYF TGTGCCAGCAGCTTACAGGGAAGCACAGATACGCAGTATTTT
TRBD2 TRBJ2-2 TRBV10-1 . CASSARGFGTSLNTGELFF TGCGCCAGCAGCGCCCGGGGTTTCGGGACTAGCTTGAACACCGGGGAGCTGTTTTTT
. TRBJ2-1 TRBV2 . CASSEGLAYTSKQFF TGTGCCAGCAGTGAAGGGCTAGCGTATACAAGTAAGCAGTTCTTC
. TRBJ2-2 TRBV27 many CASSLSYTGELFF TGTGCCAGCAGTTTAAGCTACACCGGGGAGCTGTTTTTT
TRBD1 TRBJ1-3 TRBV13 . CASSLRTGSFLSGNTIYF TGTGCCAGCAGCTTAAGGACAGGATCCTTCCTCTCTGGAAACACCATATATTTT
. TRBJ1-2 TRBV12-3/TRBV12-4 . CASSWGANYGYTF TGTGCCAGCAGCTGGGGAGCTAACTATGGCTACACCTTC
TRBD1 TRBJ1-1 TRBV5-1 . CASSSGQGGAFF TGCGCCAGCAGCTCAGGACAGGGTGGAGCTTTCTTT
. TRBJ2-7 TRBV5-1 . CASSYAIGQSEQYF TGCGCCAGCAGCTATGCAATAGGACAGTCCGAGCAGTACTTC
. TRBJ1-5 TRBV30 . CAWSAPPTGQPQHF TGTGCCTGGAGTGCCCCCCCCACGGGTCAGCCCCAGCATTTT
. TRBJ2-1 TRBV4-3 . CASSQDGSREWYEQFF TGCGCCAGCAGCCAAGATGGTAGCAGGGAATGGTATGAGCAGTTCTTC
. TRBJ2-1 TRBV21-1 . CASSKAQGSHNEQFF TGTGCCAGCAGCAAAGCCCAGGGGTCCCACAATGAGCAGTTCTTC
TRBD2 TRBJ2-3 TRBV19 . CASSYIGGVGDTQYF TGTGCCAGTAGTTATATTGGGGGGGTAGGGGATACGCAGTATTTT
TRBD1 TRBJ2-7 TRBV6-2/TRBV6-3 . CASSYSLESAPGQGAYEQYF TGTGCCAGCAGTTACTCGCTCGAGAGCGCTCCGGGACAGGGGGCCTACGAGCAGTACTTC
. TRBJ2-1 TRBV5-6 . CASDRREGLGEQFF TGTGCCAGCGACAGGAGGGAGGGCCTGGGTGAGCAGTTCTTC
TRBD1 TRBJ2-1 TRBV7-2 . CASSLTGTGEFF TGTGCCAGCAGCCTAACCGGGACAGGGGAGTTCTTC
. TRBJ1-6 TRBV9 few CASSVGPGQSPLHF TGTGCCAGCAGCGTAGGGCCAGGGCAGTCACCCCTCCACTTT
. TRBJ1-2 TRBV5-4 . CASSPGITIGYTF TGTGCCAGCAGCCCCGGGATTACTATCGGCTACACCTTC
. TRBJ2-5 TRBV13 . CASSLGPPGETQYF TGTGCCAGCAGCTTAGGACCTCCAGGAGAGACCCAGTACTTC
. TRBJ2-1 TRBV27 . CASRRGVSSYNEQFF TGTGCCAGCAGAAGGGGCGTTAGCTCCTACAATGAGCAGTTCTTC
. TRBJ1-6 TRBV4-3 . CASSQSRDSPLHF TGCGCCAGCAGCCAAAGCAGGGATTCACCCCTCCACTTT
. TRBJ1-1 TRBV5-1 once CASSLGGENTEAFF TGCGCCAGCAGCTTGGGAGGCGAGAACACTGAAGCTTTCTTT
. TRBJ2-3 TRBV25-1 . CASSEAAVLSTDTQYF TGTGCCAGCAGTGAAGCGGCAGTCCTTAGCACAGATACGCAGTATTTT
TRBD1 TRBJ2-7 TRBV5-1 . CASSWQGEYEQYF TGCGCCAGCAGTTGGCAGGGGGAATACGAGCAGTACTTC
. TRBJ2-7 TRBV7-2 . CASSLYDYEQYF TGTGCCAGCAGCCTCTACGACTACGAGCAGTACTTC
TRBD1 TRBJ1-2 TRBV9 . CASSVDQGQDYGYTF TGTGCCAGCAGCGTCGACCAGGGACAGGACTATGGCTACACCTTC
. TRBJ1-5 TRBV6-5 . CASSSRQNSNQPQHF TGTGCCAGCAGTTCTCGACAGAATAGCAATCAGCCCCAGCATTTT
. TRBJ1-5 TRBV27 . CASRSGMGRGSNQPQHF TGTGCCAGCAGGTCCGGGATGGGCCGAGGAAGCAATCAGCCCCAGCATTTT
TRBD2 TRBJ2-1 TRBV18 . CASSPQSTSGPQFF TGTGCCAGCTCACCTCAATCGACTAGCGGGCCGCAGTTCTTC
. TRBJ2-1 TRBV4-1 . CASSQDSGGYNEQFF TGCGCCAGCAGCCAAGATAGTGGCGGATACAATGAGCAGTTCTTC
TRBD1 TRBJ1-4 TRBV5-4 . CASSLGQGVGEKLFF TGTGCCAGCAGCTTAGGACAGGGTGTTGGTGAAAAACTGTTTTTT
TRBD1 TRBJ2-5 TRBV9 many CASSVGTVQETQYF TGTGCCAGCAGCGTCGGGACAGTCCAAGAGACCCAGTACTTC
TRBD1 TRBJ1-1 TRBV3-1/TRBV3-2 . CASTSRDRGNTEAFF TGTGCCAGCACGTCCCGGGACAGAGGGAACACTGAAGCTTTCTTT
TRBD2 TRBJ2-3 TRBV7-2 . CASSSRGLAGNTDTQYF TGTGCCAGCAGCTCGAGAGGACTAGCGGGGAACACAGATACGCAGTATTTT
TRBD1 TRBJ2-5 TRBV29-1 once CSTGQGQETQYF TGCAGCACGGGACAGGGACAAGAGACCCAGTACTTC
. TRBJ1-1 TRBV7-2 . CASSGGGRNTEAFF TGTGCCAGCAGCGGGGGGGGTCGGAACACTGAAGCTTTCTTT
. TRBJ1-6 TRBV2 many CASSDIGAGNSPLHF TGTGCCAGCAGTGATATTGGTGCGGGGAATTCACCCCTCCACTTT
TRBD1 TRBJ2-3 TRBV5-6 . CASSLTSGQGAADTQYF TGTGCCAGCAGCTTGACCTCCGGACAGGGGGCGGCAGATACGCAGTATTTT
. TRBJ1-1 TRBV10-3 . CAIGTDSIGSEAFF TGTGCCATCGGAACTGACTCGATTGGTTCTGAAGCTTTCTTT
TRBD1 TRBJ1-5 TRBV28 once CASVGKQGSNQPQHF TGTGCCAGCGTCGGGAAACAGGGGAGCAATCAGCCCCAGCATTTT